This T cell receptor (beta chain) came from a study of blood T cells in healthy people across ages. A J-beta primer mix and a sample-barcoded 5' primer were used in a second PCR of about 7 to 12 cycles. TCRdb itself ran the 5' RACE reads through MiXCR, one entry per CDR3 protein. This table holds 1.5 million to 2 million distinct CDR3 sequences, around 50% found once. The length of the CDR3 is 19 residues. V lost 4 bases, J lost 4 bases, and 19 bases stayed unmatched. CDR1 and CDR2 (germline): SGHNT, YYREEE (reference sequence). The receptor was isolated from a woman aged 40 to 50 in good health. Sequenced sample: blood. The gene calls are TRBV5-4 and TRBJ2-3; 9 bases map to TRBD1. CDR3 nucleotides: TGTGCCAGCAGCCCCGCGAGGACAGGGGCCCGGCGGAGGGCAGATACGCAGTATTTT. The encoded protein is CASSPARTGARRRADTQYF.